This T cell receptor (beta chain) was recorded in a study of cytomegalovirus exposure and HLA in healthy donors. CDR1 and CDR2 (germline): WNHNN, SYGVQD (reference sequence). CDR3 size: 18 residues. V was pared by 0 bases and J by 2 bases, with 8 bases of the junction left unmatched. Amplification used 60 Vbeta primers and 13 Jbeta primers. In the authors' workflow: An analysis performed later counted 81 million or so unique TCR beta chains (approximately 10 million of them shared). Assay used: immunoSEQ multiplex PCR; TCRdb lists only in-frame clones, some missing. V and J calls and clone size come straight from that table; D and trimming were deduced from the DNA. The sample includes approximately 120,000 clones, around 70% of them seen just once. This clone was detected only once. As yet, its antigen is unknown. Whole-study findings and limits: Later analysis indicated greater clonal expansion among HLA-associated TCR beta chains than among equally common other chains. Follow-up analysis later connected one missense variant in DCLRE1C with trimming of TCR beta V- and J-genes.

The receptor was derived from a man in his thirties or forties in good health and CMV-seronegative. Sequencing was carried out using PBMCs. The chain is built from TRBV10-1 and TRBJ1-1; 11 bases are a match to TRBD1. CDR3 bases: TGCGCCAGCAGTGAGTCTCCGGGACAGGGGGTTCATAACACTGAAGCTTTCTTT. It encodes CASSESPGQGVHNTEAFF.